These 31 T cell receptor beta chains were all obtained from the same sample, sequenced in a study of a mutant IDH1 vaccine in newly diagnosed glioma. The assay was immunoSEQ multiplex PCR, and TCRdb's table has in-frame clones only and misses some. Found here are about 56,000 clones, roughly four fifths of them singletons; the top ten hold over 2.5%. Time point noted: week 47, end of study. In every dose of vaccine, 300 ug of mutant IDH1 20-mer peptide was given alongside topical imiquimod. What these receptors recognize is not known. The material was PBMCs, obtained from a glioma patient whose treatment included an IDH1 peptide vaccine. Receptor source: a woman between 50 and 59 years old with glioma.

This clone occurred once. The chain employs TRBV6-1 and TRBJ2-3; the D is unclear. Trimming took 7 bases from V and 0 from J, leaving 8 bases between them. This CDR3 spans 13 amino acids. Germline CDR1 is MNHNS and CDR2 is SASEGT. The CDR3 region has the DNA TGTGCCAGCATCTGGCGGAGCACAGATACGCAGTATTTT. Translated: CASIWRSTDTQYF.

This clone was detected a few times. The CDR3 is CASSVGANTEAFF. CDR3 DNA: TGTGCCAGCAGCGTAGGGGCGAACACTGAAGCTTTCTTT. V and J are TRBV9 and TRBJ1-1; no definite D call. Trimming took off 0 bases at V and 1 base at J, with 4 bases between the two ends. CDR3 length equals 13 residues. Germline CDR1 reads SGDLS; CDR2 reads YYNGEE.

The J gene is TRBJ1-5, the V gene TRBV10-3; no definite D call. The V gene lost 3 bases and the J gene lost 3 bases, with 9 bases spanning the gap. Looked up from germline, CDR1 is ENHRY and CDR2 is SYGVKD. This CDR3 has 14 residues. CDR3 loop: CAISDGGNNQPQHF. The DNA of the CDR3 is TGTGCCATCAGTGATGGAGGGAACAATCAGCCCCAGCATTTT.

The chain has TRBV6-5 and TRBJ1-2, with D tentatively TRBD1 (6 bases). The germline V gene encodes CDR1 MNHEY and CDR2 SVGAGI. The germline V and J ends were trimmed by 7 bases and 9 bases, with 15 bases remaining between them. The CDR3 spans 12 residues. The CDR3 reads CASTGTGLSYTF. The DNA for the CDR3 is TGTGCCAGCACCGGAACAGGGTTGAGCTACACCTTC.

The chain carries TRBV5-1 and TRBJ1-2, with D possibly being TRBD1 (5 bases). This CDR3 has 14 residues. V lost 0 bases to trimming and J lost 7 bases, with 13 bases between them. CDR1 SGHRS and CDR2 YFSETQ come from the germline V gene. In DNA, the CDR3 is TGCGCCAGCAGCTTGGTTGGGGGGGAGAGTGGCTACACCTTC. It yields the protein CASSLVGGESGYTF.

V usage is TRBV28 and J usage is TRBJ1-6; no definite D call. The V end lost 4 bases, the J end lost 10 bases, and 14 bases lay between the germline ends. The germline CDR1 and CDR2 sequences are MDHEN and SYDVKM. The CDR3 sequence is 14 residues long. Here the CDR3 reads CASSSRASSSPLHF. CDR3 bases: TGTGCCAGCAGTTCCCGGGCGTCTAGCTCACCCCTCCACTTT.

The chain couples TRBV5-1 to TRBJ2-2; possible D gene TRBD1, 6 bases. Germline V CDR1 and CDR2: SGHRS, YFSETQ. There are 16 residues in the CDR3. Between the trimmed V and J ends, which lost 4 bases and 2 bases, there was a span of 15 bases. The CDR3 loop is CASSLGSGQNTGELFF. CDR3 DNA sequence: TGCGCCAGCAGCCTAGGGTCGGGACAAAACACCGGGGAGCTGTTTTTT.

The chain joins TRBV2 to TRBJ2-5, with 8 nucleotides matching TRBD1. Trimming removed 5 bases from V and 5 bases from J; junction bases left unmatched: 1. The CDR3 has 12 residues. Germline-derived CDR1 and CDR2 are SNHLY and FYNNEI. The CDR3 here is CASSNRGETQYF. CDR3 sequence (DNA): TGTGCCAGCAGTAACAGGGGGGAGACCCAGTACTTC.

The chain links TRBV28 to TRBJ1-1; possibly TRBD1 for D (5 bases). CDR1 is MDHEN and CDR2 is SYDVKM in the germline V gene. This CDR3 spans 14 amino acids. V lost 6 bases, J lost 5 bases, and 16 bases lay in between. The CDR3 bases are TGTGCCAGCAGGCCGGGGGGGGACCGGACTGAAGCTTTCTTT. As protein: CASRPGGDRTEAFF. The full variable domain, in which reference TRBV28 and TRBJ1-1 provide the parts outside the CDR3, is DVKVTQSSRYLVKRTGEKVFLECVQDMDHENMFWYRQDPGLGLRLIYFSYDVKMKEKGDIPEGYSVSREKKERFSLILESASTNQTSMYLCASRPGGDRTEAFFGQGTRLTVV.

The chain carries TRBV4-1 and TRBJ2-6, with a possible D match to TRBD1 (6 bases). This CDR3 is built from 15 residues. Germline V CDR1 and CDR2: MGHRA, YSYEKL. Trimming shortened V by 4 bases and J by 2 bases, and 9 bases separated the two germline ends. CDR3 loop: CASSRPGAGANVLTF. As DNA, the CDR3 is TGCGCCAGCAGCCGCCCAGGGGCTGGGGCCAACGTCCTGACTTTC.

CDR3 bases: TGTGCCAGCAGCCGGTCGGGGGTCGGAGGGGAAAAACTGTTTTTT. Its protein product is CASSRSGVGGEKLFF. The rearrangement links TRBV11-3 to TRBJ1-4, with TRBD1 as a possible D gene (5 bases). The CDR3 loop spans 15 amino acids. V lost 5 bases to trimming and J lost 8 bases, with 18 bases between them. CDR1 SGHNT and CDR2 YENEEA come from the germline V gene.

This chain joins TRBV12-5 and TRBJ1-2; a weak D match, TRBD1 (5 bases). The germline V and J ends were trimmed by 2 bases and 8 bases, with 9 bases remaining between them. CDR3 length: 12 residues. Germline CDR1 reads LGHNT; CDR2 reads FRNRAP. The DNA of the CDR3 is TGTGCTAGTGGTTTGATCAGGGAGGGCTACACCTTC. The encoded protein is CASGLIREGYTF.

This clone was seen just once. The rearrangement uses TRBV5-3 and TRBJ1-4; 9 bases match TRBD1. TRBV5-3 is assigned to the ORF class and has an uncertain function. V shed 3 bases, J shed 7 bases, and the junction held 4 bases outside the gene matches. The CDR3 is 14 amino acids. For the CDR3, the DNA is TGTGCCAGAAGCTCGGGACAGGGATTTGAAAAACTGTTTTTT. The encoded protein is CARSSGQGFEKLFF.

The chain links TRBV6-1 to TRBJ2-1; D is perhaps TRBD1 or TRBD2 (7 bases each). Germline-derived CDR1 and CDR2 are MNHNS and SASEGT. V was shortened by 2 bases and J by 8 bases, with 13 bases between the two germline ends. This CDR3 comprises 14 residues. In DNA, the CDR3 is TGTGCCAGCAGTGAAAGAGGGAGGGGGCATGAGCAGTTCTTC. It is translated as CASSERGRGHEQFF.

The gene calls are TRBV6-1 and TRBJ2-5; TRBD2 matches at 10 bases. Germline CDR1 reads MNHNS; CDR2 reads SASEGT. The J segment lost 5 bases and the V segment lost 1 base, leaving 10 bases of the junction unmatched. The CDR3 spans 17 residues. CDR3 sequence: CASSEGYSGGHGETQYF. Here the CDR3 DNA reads TGTGCCAGCAGTGAAGGGTATAGCGGGGGGCATGGGGAGACCCAGTACTTC.

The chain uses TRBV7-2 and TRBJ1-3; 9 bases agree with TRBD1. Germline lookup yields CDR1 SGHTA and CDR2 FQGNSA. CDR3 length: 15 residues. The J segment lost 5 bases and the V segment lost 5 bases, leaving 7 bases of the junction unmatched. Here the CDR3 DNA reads TGTGCCAGCAGCGGGACAGGGCGGAGGAGAAACACCATATATTTT. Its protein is CASSGTGRRRNTIYF.

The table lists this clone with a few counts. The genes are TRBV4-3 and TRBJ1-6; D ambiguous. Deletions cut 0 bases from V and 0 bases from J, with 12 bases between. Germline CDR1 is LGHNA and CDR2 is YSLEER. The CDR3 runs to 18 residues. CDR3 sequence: CASSQDIGGSSYNSPLHF. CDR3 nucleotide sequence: TGCGCCAGCAGCCAAGATATCGGAGGGAGCTCCTATAATTCACCCCTCCACTTT.

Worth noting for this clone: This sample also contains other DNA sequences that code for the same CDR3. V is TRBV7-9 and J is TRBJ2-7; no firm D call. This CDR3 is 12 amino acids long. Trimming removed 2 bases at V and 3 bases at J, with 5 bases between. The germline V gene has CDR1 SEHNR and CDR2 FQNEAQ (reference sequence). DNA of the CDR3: TGTGCCAGCAGCTTAACGGGCTACGAGCAGTACTTC. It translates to CASSLTGYEQYF.

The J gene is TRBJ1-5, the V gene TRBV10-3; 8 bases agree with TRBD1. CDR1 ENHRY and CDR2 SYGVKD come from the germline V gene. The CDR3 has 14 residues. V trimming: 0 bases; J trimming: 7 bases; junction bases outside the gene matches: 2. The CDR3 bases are TGTGCCATCAGTGAGTCAACAGGGGGACAGCCCCAGCATTTT. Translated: CAISESTGGQPQHF.

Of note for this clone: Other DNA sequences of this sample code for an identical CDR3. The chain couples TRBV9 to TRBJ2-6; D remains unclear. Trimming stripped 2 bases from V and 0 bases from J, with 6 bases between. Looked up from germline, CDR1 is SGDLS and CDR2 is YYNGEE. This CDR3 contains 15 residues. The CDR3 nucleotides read TGTGCCAGCAGCGTTCAAGGCTCTGGGGCCAACGTCCTGACTTTC. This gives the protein CASSVQGSGANVLTF.

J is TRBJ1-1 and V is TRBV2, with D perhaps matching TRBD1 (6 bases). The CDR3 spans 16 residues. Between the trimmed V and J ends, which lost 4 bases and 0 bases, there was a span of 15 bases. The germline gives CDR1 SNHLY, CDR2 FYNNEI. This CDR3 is CASSAQGTNMNTEAFF. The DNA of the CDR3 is TGTGCCAGCAGTGCACAGGGCACCAACATGAACACTGAAGCTTTCTTT.

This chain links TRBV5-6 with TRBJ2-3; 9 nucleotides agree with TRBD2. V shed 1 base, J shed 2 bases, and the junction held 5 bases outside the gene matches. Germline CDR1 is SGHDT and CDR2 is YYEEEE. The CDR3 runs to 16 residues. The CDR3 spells CASSLRAGGPTDTQYF. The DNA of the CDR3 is TGTGCCAGCAGCTTGAGGGCGGGGGGGCCCACAGATACGCAGTATTTT.

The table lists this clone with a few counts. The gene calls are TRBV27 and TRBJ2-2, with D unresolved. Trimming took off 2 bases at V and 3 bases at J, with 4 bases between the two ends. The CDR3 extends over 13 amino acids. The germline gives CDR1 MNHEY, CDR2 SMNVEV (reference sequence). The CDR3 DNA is TGTGCCAGCAGTTTAAGGTACACCGGGGAGCTGTTTTTT. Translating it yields CASSLRYTGELFF.

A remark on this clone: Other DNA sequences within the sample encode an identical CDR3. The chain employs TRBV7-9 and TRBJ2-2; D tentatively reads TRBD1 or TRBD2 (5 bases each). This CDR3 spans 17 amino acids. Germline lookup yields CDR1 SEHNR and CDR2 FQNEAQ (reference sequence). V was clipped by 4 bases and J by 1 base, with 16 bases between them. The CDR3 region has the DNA TGTGCCAGCAGCTCGCCGGGACGATCGCTGAACACCGGGGAGCTGTTTTTT. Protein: CASSSPGRSLNTGELFF. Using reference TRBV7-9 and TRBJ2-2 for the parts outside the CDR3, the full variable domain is DTGVSQNPRHKITKRGQNVTFRCDPISEHNRLYWYRQTLGQGPEFLTYFQNEAQLEKSRLLSDRFSAERPKGSFSTLEIQRTEQGDSAMYLCASSSPGRSLNTGELFFGEGSRLTVL.

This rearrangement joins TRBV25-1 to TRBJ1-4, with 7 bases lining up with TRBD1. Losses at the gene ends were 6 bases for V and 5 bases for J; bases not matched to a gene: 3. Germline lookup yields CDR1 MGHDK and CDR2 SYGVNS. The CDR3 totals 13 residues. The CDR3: CASRDRPNEKLFF. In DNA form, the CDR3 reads TGTGCCAGCAGGGACAGGCCAAATGAAAAACTGTTTTTT.

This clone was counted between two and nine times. This CDR3 is CASSGLGEQYF. As DNA, the CDR3 is TGTGCCAGCAGTGGTCTAGGTGAGCAGTACTTC. The V and J genes are TRBV2 and TRBJ2-7; D is unclear. The CDR3 sequence is 11 residues long. Trimming took off 4 bases at V and 7 bases at J, with 8 bases between the two ends. Germline assignment: CDR1 SNHLY and CDR2 FYNNEI. The full variable domain, with the rest looked up from reference TRBV2 and TRBJ2-7, is EPEVTQTPSHQVTQMGQEVILRCVPISNHLYFYWYRQILGQKVEFLVSFYNNEISEKSEIFDDQFSVERPDGSNFTLKIRSTKLEDSAMYFCASSGLGEQYFGPGTRLTVT.

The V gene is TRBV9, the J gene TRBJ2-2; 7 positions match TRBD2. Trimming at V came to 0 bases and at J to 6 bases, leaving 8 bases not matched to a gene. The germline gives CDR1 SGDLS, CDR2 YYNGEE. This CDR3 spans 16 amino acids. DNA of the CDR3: TGTGCCAGCAGCGTAGGGCCTCCCCGGGGGGCCGGGGAGCTGTTTTTT. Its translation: CASSVGPPRGAGELFF. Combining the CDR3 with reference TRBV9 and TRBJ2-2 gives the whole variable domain DSGVTQTPKHLITATGQRVTLRCSPRSGDLSVYWYQQSLDQGLQFLIQYYNGEERAKGNILERFSAQQFPDLHSELNLSSLELGDSALYFCASSVGPPRGAGELFFGEGSRLTVL.

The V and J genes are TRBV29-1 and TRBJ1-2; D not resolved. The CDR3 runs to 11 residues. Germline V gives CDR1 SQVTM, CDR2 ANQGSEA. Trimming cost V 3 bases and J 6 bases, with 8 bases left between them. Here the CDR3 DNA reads TGCAGCGTTGACGTCAATAATGGCTACACCTTC. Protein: CSVDVNNGYTF.

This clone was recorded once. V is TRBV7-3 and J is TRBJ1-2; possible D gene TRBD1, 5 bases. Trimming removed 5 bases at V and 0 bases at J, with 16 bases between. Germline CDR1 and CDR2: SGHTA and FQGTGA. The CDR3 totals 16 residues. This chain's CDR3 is CASSLLGGPTNYGYTF. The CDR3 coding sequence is TGTGCCAGCAGCCTCCTGGGGGGACCTACTAACTATGGCTACACCTTC.

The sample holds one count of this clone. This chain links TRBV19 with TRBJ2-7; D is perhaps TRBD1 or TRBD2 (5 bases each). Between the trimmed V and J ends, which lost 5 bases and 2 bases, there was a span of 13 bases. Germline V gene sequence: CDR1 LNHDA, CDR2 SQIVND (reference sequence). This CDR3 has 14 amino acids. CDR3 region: CASSSRELTYEQYF. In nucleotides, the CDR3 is TGTGCCAGTAGTTCCAGGGAGTTGACCTACGAGCAGTACTTC.

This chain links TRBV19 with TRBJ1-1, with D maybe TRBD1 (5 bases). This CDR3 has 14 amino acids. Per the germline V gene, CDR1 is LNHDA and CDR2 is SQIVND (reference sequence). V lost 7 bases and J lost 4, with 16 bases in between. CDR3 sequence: CASNGAGRSTEAFF. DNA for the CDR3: TGTGCCAGTAATGGGGCAGGGAGGTCCACTGAAGCTTTCTTT.